This T cell receptor (beta chain) was captured by sequencing in a study of blood T cell repertoires in COVID-19. For the study at large: The origin of the acute and convalescent COVID-19 samples was the United States, Italy and Spain.

Under the authors' procedure: Estimation of nucleated cell counts was performed using reference gene primer amplification. The table came from immunoSEQ multiplex PCR; TCRdb's copy has only in-frame clones and leaves some out. V, J and clone size derive from that table, while D and trimming were established from the DNA sequence. Among some 180,000 clones listed, 60% to 80% were seen once. Donors were grouped by their self-reported clinical history. Germline values: CDR1 SGHRS, CDR2 YFSETQ. CDR3 length: 14 residues. Trimming shortened V by 0 bases and J by 2 bases, and 8 bases separated the two germline ends.

V usage is TRBV5-1 and J usage is TRBJ1-2; no firm D call. Sequencing used PBMCs or T cells enriched from blood (not recorded which). The sequence was obtained from a man aged 60 to 75 who had been exposed to COVID-19. CDR3 protein: CASSLERGNYGYTF. The DNA of the CDR3 is TGCGCCAGCAGCTTGGAGCGGGGAAACTATGGCTACACCTTC.